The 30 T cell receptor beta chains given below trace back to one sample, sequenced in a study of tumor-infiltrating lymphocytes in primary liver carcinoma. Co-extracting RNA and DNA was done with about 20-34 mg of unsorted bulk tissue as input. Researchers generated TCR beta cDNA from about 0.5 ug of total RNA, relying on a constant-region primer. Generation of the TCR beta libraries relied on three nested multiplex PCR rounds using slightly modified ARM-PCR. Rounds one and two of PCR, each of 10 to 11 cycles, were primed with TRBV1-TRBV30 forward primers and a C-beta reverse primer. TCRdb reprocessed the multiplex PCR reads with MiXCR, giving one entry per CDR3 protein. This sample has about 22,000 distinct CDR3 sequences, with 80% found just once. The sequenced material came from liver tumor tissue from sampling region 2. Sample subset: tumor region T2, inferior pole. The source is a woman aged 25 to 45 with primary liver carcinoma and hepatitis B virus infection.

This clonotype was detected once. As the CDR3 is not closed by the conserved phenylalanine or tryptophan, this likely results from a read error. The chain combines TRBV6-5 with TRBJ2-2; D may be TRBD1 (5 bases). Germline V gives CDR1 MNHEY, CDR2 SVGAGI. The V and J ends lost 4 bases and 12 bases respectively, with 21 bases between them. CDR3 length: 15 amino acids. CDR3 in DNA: TGTGCCAGCAGTTCGAGTCAGGGATACACTGGGAAGCTGTTTATT. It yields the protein CASSSSQGYTGKLFI.

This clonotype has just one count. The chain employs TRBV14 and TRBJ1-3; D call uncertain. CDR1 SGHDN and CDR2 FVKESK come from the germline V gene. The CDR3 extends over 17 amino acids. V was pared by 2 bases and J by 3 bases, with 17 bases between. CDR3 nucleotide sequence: TGTGCCAGCAGCCAACGGATCCAACTTGCCCATGGAAACACCATATATTTT. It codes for CASSQRIQLAHGNTIYF.

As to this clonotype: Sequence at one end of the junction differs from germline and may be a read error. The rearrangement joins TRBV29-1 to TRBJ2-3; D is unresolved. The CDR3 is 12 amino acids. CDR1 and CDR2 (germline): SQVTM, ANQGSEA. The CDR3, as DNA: TGCAGCGTCGCGCCGAGCACAGATACGCAGAATTTT. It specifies CSVAPSTDTQNF.

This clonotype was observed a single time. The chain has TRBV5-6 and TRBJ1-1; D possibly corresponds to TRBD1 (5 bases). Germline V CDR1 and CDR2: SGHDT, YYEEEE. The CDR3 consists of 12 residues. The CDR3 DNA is TGTGCTAGCGGGCGTGAGGACACTGAGGTTTTCTTT. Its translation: CASGREDTEVFF.

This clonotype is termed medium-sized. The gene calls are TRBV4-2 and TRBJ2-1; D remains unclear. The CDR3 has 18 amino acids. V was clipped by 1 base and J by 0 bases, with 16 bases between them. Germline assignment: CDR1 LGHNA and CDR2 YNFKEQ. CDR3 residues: CASSQVVSVRSSYNEQFF. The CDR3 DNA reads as TGTGCCAGCAGCCAAGTAGTGAGCGTCCGAAGCTCCTACAATGAGCAGTTCTTC.

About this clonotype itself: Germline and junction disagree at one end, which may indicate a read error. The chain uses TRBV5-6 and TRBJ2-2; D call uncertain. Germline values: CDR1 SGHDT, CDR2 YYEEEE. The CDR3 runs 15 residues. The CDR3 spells CASSLTPRATGELFF. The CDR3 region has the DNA TGCGCCAGCAGCTTGACTCCCAGAGCCACCGGGGAGCTGTTTTTT.

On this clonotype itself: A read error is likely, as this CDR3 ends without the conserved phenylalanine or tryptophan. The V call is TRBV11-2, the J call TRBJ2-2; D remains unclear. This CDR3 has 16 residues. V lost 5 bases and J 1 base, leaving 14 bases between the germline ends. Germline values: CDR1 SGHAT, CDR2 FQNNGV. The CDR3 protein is CASSPDPRLNTGELFY. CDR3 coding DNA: TGTGCCAGCAGCCCCGATCCCCGATTGAACACCGGGGAGCTGTTTTAC.

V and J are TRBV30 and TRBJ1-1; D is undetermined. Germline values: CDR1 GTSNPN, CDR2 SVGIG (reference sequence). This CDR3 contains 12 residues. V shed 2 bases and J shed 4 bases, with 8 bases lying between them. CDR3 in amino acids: CAWSQQVTEAFF. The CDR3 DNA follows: TGTGCCTGGAGTCAGCAGGTCACTGAAGCTTTCTTT. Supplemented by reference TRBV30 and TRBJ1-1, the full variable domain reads SQTIHQWPATLVQPVGSPLSLECTVEGTSNPNLYWYRQAAGRGLQLLFYSVGIGQISSEVPQNLSASRPQDRQFILSSKKLLLSDSGFYLCAWSQQVTEAFFGQGTRLTVV.

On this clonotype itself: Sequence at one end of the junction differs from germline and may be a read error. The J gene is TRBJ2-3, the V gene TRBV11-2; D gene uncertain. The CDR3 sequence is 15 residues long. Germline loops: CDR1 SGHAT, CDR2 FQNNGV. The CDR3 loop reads CVSSLVVRSTDTQYF. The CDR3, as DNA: TGTGTCAGCAGCTTAGTAGTGAGAAGTACAGATACGCAGTATTTT.

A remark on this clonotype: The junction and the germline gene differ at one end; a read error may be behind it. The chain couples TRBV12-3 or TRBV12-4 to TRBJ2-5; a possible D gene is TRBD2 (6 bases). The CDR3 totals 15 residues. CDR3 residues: CVSSTNIGSEETQYF. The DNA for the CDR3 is TGTGTCAGCAGCACCAACATCGGGAGCGAAGAGACCCAGTACTTC.

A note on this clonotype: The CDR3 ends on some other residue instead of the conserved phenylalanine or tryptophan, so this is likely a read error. CDR3 sequence: CASSLLALGSLLHY. As DNA, the CDR3 is TGTGCCAGCAGCTTGTTAGCACTGGGATCACTCCTCCACTAT. This chain links TRBV5-6 with TRBJ1-6; no clear D gene. This CDR3 contains 14 residues. Germline V CDR1 and CDR2: SGHDT, YYEEEE.

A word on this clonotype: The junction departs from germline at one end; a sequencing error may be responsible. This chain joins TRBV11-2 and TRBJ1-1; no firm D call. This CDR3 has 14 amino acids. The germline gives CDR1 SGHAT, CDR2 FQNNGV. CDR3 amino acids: CASILLWTGTEALF. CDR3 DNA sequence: TGTGCCAGCATCTTATTATGGACCGGCACTGAAGCTCTCTTT. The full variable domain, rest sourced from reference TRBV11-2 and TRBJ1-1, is EAGVAQSPRYKIIEKRQSVAFWCNPISGHATLYWYQQILGQGPKLLIQFQNNGVVDDSQLPKDRFSAERLKGVDSTLKIQPAKLEDSAVYLCASILLWTGTEALFGQGTRLTVV.

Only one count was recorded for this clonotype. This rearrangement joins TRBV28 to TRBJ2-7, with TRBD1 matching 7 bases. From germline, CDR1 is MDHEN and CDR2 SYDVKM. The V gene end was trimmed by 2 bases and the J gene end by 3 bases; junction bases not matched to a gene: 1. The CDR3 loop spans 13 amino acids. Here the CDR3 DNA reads TGTGCCAGCAGTTTAGGGACAGTCTACGAGCAGTACTTC. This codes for CASSLGTVYEQYF. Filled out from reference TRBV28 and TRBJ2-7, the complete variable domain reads DVKVTQSSRYLVKRTGEKVFLECVQDMDHENMFWYRQDPGLGLRLIYFSYDVKMKEKGDIPEGYSVSREKKERFSLILESASTNQTSMYLCASSLGTVYEQYFGPGTRLTVT.

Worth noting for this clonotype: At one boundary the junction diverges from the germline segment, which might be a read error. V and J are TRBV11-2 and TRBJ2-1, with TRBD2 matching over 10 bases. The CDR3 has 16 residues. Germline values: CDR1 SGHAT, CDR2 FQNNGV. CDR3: CASSTSLAGAFNEQFF. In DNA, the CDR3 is TGCGCCAGCAGCACCTCTCTAGCGGGAGCATTCAATGAACAGTTCTTC.

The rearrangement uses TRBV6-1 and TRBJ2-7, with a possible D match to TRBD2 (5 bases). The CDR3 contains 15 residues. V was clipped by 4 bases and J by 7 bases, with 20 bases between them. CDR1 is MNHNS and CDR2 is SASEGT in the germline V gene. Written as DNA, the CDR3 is TGTGCCAGCAGTGGGACTCTGGGGATAGGAGCGGAGCAGTACTTC. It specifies CASSGTLGIGAEQYF.

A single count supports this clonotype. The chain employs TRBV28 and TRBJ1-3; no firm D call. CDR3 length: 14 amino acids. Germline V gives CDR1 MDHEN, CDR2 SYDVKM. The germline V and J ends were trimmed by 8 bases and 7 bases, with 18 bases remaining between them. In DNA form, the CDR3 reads TGTGCCAGCTCAGTACATTTGGTGAGGAACACCATATATTTT. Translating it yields CASSVHLVRNTIYF.

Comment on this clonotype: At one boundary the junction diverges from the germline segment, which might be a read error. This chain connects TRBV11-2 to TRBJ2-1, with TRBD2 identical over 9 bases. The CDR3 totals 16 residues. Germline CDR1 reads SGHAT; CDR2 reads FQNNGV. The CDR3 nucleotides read TGTGTCAGCATCTCTCGATTAGCGGGAGTTTTCAATGAGCAGTTCTTC. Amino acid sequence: CVSISRLAGVFNEQFF.

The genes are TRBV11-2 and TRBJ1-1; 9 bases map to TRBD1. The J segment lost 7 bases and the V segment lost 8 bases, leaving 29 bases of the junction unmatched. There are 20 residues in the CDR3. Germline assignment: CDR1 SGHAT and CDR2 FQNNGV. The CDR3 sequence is CASGARDRVRKRWSYIEAFF. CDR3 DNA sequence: TGTGCCAGCGGCGCTCGGGACAGGGTGCGCAAGAGGTGGAGTTACATTGAAGCTTTCTTT.

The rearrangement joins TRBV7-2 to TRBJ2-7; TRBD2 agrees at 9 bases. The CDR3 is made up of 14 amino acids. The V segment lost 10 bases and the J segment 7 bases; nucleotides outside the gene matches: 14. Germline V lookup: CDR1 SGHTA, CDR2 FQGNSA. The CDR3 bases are TGTGCCAACGGCTTATCTAGCGGGATTTATGAGCAGTACTTC. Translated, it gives CANGLSSGIYEQYF. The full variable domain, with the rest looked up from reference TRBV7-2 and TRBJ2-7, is GAGVSQSPSNKVTEKGKDVELRCDPISGHTALYWYRQSLGQGLEFLIYFQGNSAPDKSGLPSDRFSAERTGGSVSTLTIQRTQQEDSAVYLCANGLSSGIYEQYFGPGTRLTVT.

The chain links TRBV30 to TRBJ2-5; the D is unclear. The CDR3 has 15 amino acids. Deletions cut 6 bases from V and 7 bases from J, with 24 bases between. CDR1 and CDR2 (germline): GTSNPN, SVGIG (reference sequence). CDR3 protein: CACMVFGAALGTQYF. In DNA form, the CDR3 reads TGTGCCTGCATGGTCTTCGGCGCGGCCCTAGGGACCCAGTACTTC.

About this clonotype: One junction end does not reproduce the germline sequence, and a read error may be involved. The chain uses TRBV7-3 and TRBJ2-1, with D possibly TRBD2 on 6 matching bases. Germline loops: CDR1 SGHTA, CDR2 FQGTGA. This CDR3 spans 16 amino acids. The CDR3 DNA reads TGTGCCAGCAGCTTACAAAGGGGACGGGGGAACCATGAGCAATTCTTC. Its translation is CASSLQRGRGNHEQFF.

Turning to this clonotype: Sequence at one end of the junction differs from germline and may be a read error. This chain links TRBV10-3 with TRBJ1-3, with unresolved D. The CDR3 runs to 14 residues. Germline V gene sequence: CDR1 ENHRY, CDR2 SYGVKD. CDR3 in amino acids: CAISESAPGNTIYF. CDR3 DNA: TGTGCCATCAGTGAGTCAGCTCCTGGTAACACCATATATTTT.

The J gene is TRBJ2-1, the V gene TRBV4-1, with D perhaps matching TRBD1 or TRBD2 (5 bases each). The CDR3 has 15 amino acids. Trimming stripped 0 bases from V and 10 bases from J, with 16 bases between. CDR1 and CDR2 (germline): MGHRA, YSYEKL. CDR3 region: CASSQDALTRDEQFF. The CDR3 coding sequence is TGCGCCAGCAGCCAAGATGCTCTAACGAGGGACGAGCAGTTCTTC.

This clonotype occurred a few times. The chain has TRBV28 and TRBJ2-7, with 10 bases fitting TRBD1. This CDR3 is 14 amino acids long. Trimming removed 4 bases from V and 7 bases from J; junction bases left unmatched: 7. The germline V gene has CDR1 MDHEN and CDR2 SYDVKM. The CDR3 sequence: CASSSTGTGVEQYF. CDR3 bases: TGTGCCAGCAGTTCAACCGGGACAGGGGTTGAGCAGTACTTC.

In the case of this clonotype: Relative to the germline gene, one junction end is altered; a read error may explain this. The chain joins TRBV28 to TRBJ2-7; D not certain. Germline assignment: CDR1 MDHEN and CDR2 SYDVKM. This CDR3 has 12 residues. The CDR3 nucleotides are TGTGCCGGCAGCGACTCCTCCTATGAGCAGTACTTC. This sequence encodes CAGSDSSYEQYF.

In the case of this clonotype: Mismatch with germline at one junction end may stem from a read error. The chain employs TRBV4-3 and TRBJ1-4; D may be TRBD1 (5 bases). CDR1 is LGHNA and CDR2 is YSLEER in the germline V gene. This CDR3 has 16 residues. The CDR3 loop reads CVSSQAPGRGGGKLFF. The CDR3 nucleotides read TGCGTCAGCAGCCAAGCACCGGGCCGGGGGGGAGGAAAACTGTTTTTT.

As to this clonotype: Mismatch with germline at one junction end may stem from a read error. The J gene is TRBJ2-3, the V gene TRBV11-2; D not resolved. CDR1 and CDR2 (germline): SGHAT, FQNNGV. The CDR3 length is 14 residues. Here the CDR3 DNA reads TGTGCCATCAGCTTAGCTTATAGGATAGATACGCAGTATTTT. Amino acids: CAISLAYRIDTQYF. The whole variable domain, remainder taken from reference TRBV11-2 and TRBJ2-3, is EAGVAQSPRYKIIEKRQSVAFWCNPISGHATLYWYQQILGQGPKLLIQFQNNGVVDDSQLPKDRFSAERLKGVDSTLKIQPAKLEDSAVYLCAISLAYRIDTQYFGPGTRLTVL.

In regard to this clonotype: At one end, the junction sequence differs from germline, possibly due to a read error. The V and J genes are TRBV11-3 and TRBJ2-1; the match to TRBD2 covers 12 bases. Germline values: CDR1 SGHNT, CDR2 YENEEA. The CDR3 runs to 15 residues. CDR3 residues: CACSRLAGVGYEQIF. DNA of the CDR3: TGTGCCTGCAGCCGACTAGCGGGGGTGGGGTATGAGCAGATCTTC.

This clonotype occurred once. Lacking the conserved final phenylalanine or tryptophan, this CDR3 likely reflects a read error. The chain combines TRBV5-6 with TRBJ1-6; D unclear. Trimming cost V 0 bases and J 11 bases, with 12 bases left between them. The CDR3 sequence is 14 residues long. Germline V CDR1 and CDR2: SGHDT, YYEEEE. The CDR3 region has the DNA TGTGCCAGCAGCTTGGGAGCACTGGGAACACCCCTCCACTTA. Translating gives CASSLGALGTPLHL.

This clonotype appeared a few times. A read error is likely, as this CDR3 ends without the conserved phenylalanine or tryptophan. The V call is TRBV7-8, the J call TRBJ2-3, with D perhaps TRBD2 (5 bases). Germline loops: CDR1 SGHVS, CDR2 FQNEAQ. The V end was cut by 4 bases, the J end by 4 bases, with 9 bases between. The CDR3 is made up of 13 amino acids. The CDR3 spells CASSSLVPDTQYY. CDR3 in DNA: TGTGCCAGCAGCTCACTAGTACCAGATACGCAGTATTAT.